This TCR beta chain is drawn from a study of Graves' ophthalmopathy and Graves' hyperthyroidism. Findings and limits, study-wide: Sensitivity reached 87.88% and specificity 81.08% for a 13-signature model separating ophthalmopathy from stable hyperthyroidism.

Beta-chain TCR CDR3 regions were amplified from RNA transcripts. First-round RT-PCR with HTBI primers preceded a second-round multiplex PCR. Each CDR3 protein gets one entry after TCRdb re-called the multiplex PCR reads with MiXCR. The profile shows nearly 400,000 distinct CDR3 sequences, about a sixth of them singletons. On this clonotype itself: As yet, its antigen is unknown.

V dropped 5 bases and J dropped 6 bases, with 10 bases sitting between them. The CDR3 is 13 amino acids. Germline V gene lookup returns CDR1 SNHLY and CDR2 FYNNEI. Lactation, pregnancy, uncontrolled infections and other autoimmune diseases were all grounds for excluding patients. This sequence joins TRBV2 and TRBJ2-2; D is perhaps TRBD1 or TRBD2 (5 bases each). The sample taken for sequencing was peripheral blood. The TCR originated in a woman aged 18-35 years with Graves' ophthalmopathy. Written as DNA, the CDR3 is TGTGCCAGCAGTCACCGGGGCGCCGGGGAGCTGTTTTTT. Translated: CASSHRGAGELFF.